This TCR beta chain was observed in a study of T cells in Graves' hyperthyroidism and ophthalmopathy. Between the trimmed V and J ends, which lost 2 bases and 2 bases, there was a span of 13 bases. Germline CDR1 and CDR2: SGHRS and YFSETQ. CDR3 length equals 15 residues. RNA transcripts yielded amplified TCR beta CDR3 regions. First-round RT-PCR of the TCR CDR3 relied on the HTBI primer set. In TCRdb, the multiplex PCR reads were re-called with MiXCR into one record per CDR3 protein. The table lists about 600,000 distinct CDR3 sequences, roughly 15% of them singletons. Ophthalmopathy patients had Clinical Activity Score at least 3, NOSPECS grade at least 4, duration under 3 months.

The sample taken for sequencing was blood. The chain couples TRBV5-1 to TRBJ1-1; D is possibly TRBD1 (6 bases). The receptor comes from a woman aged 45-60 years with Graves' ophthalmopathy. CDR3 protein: CASSFRGGLNTEAFF. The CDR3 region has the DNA TGCGCCAGCAGCTTCAGGGGAGGACTAAACACTGAAGCTTTCTTT.